The present T cell receptor beta chain was sequenced within a study of shared clonotypes between healthy human individuals. Study-level background: Researchers drew samples from a couple of women and a few men aged 18 to 49. Each donor contributed plates that comprised three CD4 naive, three CD4 memory, two CD8 naive and one CD8 memory.

CD45RO-negative, CCR7-selected cells formed the naive CD8 fraction, which excluded terminally differentiated effector memory CD45RA+ cells. For this clone: Its specificity is unknown.

Germline CDR1 and CDR2: SGHVS and FQNEAQ. This CDR3 contains 17 residues. V was cut by 5 bases and J by 2 bases, with 21 bases left in between. Repertoires were generated with immunoSEQ multiplex PCR, while TCRdb's copy carries only in-frame clones and drops some. The repertoire holds 2 million or so clones, with about 95% as singletons. General observations from the study: Some naive CD4 clonotypes, roughly 4.8%, turned up in common across four donors. Generation probabilities were higher for clonotypes shared across all four sorted-subset donors than for unshared ones.

This chain joins TRBV7-8 and TRBJ1-2; D uncertain. The origin of this receptor is a man in his late teens or twenties in good health. Sequenced sample: naive CD8+ T cells sorted from blood. CDR3 residues: CASSLRWEERINYGYTF. In DNA, the CDR3 is TGTGCCAGCAGCCTAAGATGGGAGGAAAGAATAAACTATGGCTACACCTTC.